The entry that follows covers one T cell receptor (beta chain) sequence. What it recognizes is unknown. The data originate from a study of graft-versus-host responses after intestinal transplantation. Study in general: Recipients were all induced with anti-thymocyte globulin, then given tacrolimus and steroids for about 3 years. The study's findings and limits: Allografts of patients with graft-donor T cell macrochimerism showed high graft-versus-host to host-versus-graft clone ratios. GvH clones turned up in recipient marrow; some had shown up first in ileum or blood.

Method: immunoSEQ multiplex PCR; TCRdb's copy keeps in-frame clones and lacks some. This table has some 95,000 clones, 90% to 95% appearing once. With 2 bases removed from V and 6 bases from J, the gap between germline ends came to 8 bases. The CDR3 runs to 12 residues. Looked up from germline, CDR1 is SGHRS and CDR2 is YFSETQ. J is TRBJ1-2 and V is TRBV5-1; D gene ambiguous. The sample was unstimulated CD8+ T cells sorted from spleen or lymph node cells, taken before intestinal transplant. This TCR was recovered from a human donor who received an intestinal transplant. CDR3 nucleotide sequence: TGCGCCAGCAGCTTCGGCGGGAATGGCTACACCTTC. It yields the protein CASSFGGNGYTF.